The 9 T cell receptor beta chains in this list originate from one sample, sequenced in a study of cytomegalovirus exposure and HLA in healthy donors. 13 Jbeta primers and 60 Vbeta primers were used for the PCR. Using immunoSEQ multiplex PCR, the repertoire was profiled, and TCRdb retains in-frame clones only, with some absent. The sample lists about 210,000 clones, more than 75% occurring once. Sequenced sample: PBMCs. These receptors were collected from a girl aged 2 to 9 in good health and CMV-seronegative.

This sequence joins TRBV6-5 and TRBJ2-4; D unclear. The germline gives CDR1 MNHEY, CDR2 SVGAGI. V was shortened by 6 bases and J by 0 bases, with 12 bases between the two germline ends. This CDR3 is built from 15 residues. The DNA of the CDR3 is TGTGCCAGCAGCACTTCGAACTTAGCCAAAAACATTCAGTACTTC. Encoded protein: CASSTSNLAKNIQYF.

The chain combines TRBV29-1 with TRBJ1-1, with TRBD1 matching over 9 bases. The V segment lost 7 bases and the J segment 1 base; nucleotides outside the gene matches: 1. The CDR3 spans 12 residues. CDR1 is SQVTM and CDR2 is ANQGSEA in the germline V gene. CDR3 sequence reads: CSGGQGNTEAFF. CDR3 in DNA: TGCAGCGGGGGACAGGGGAACACTGAAGCTTTCTTT.

J is TRBJ2-1 and V is TRBV19; 10 bases align to TRBD2. The CDR3 sequence is 16 residues long. Germline trimming cut 6 bases from V and 4 bases from J; bases unmatched to any gene: 9. Per germline, CDR1 LNHDA and CDR2 SQIVND (reference sequence). In DNA, the CDR3 is TGTGCCAGTAGCATTCAAAGGACTAGCGGATACAATGAGCAGTTCTTC. Amino acid sequence: CASSIQRTSGYNEQFF. The whole variable domain, remainder taken from reference TRBV19 and TRBJ2-1, is DGGITQSPKYLFRKEGQNVTLSCEQNLNHDAMYWYRQDPGQGLRLIYYSQIVNDFQKGDIAEGYSVSREKKESFPLTVTSAQKNPTAFYLCASSIQRTSGYNEQFFGPGTRLTVL.

The table lists this clone with a few counts. The chain employs TRBV15 and TRBJ2-7; the D gene is possibly TRBD1 (6 bases). This CDR3 is 15 amino acids long. Germline lookup yields CDR1 LNHNV and CDR2 YYDKDF (reference sequence). With 5 bases removed from V and 4 bases from J, the gap between germline ends came to 18 bases. CDR3 nucleotide sequence: TGTGCCACCAGCGGGGAACAGGGTAGGGCTTACGAGCAGTACTTC. Translated, it gives CATSGEQGRAYEQYF. Full variable domain (remainder filled in from reference TRBV15 and TRBJ2-7): DAMVIQNPRYQVTQFGKPVTLSCSQTLNHNVMYWYQQKSSQAPKLLFHYYDKDFNNEADTPDNFQSRRPNTSFCFLDIRSPGLGDTAMYLCATSGEQGRAYEQYFGPGTRLTVT.

This clone occurred once. The chain has TRBV9 and TRBJ2-3; tentatively, D is TRBD1 (6 bases). Germline V gene sequence: CDR1 SGDLS, CDR2 YYNGEE. The CDR3 runs 14 residues. Deletions cut 4 bases from V and 2 bases from J, with 11 bases between. In DNA form, the CDR3 reads TGTGCCAGCAGCTCCCGACAGGTCACAGATACGCAGTATTTT. As protein: CASSSRQVTDTQYF.

J is TRBJ2-3 and V is TRBV5-1; TRBD2 might be the D (6 bases). The CDR3 covers 13 residues. The V and J ends lost 0 bases and 6 bases respectively, with 8 bases between them. Germline V gene lookup returns CDR1 SGHRS and CDR2 YFSETQ. The CDR3 nucleotides read TGCGCCAGCAGCTTGGGGCGGGACGATACGCAGTATTTT. Protein: CASSLGRDDTQYF.

This clone was counted once. The chain couples TRBV19 to TRBJ2-3; weak D call: TRBD1 (7 bases). The V end was cut by 4 bases, the J end by 5 bases, with 13 bases between. Germline assignment: CDR1 LNHDA and CDR2 SQIVND (reference sequence). CDR3 length: 14 amino acids. The CDR3, as DNA: TGTGCCAGTAGTAGCAGGGGGGACGGAGATACGCAGTATTTT. The encoded protein is CASSSRGDGDTQYF.

In nucleotides, the CDR3 is TGCGCCAGCAGGGACAGGATGGGGAGCACTGAAGCTTTCTTT. It translates to CASRDRMGSTEAFF. The chain combines TRBV5-1 with TRBJ1-1, with TRBD1 matching 7 bases. V lost 5 bases and J lost 4; bases outside the gene matches: 8. Germline V gives CDR1 SGHRS, CDR2 YFSETQ. The CDR3 contains 14 residues. The full variable domain, with the rest looked up from reference TRBV5-1 and TRBJ1-1, is KAGVTQTPRYLIKTRGQQVTLSCSPISGHRSVSWYQQTPGQGLQFLFEYFSETQRNKGNFPGRFSGRQFSNSRSEMNVSTLELGDSALYLCASRDRMGSTEAFFGQGTRLTVV.

The chain is built from TRBV30 and TRBJ2-1; the match to TRBD2 covers 10 bases. The CDR3 length is 15 residues. V was pared by 3 bases and J by 2 bases, with 4 bases of the junction left unmatched. Germline V CDR1 and CDR2: GTSNPN, SVGIG (reference sequence). The CDR3 coding sequence is TGTGCCTGGAGCCGGAGCGGGGGGGCCTACAATGAGCAGTTCTTC. The encoded protein is CAWSRSGGAYNEQFF. Variable domain in full (rest from reference TRBV30 and TRBJ2-1): SQTIHQWPATLVQPVGSPLSLECTVEGTSNPNLYWYRQAAGRGLQLLFYSVGIGQISSEVPQNLSASRPQDRQFILSSKKLLLSDSGFYLCAWSRSGGAYNEQFFGPGTRLTVL.